Listed below are T cell receptor beta chains from one sample, sequenced in a study of T-cell memory formation after mild COVID-19. TCRdb passed the 5' RACE reads through MiXCR, listing each CDR3 protein once. This table holds approximately 300,000 distinct CDR3 sequences, approximately 16% found once. Sequencing was carried out using PBMCs or a T cell subset sorted from them (not recorded which). These receptor sequences come from a man younger than 35 who had mild COVID-19 (a few samples of this study predate the infection). Cell type and time point are not known. Each CDR3 is given without its conserved first and last residue. Part of the rows lack a size; the others show once, few, many or a class for expanded clones.

few	TRBV27	TRBJ2-1	ASSSGMGLLSSYNEQF
-	TRBV27	TRBJ2-3	ASRALTTDTQY
few	TRBV21-1	TRBJ2-5	ASSNSPGQGLQETQY
many	TRBV12-3/TRBV12-4	TRBJ1-2	ASSDGTGLNYGYT
few	TRBV12-3/TRBV12-4	TRBJ2-2	ASSSRQNTGELF
-	TRBV7-8	TRBJ2-2	ASSLAKRGNTGELF
many	TRBV7-2	TRBJ1-2	ASHAPGTGANYGYT
-	TRBV10-3	TRBJ2-5	AISTIPGLVGETQY
many	TRBV9	TRBJ1-1	ASSVGSPGGTEAF
few	TRBV7-9	TRBJ2-1	ASSLGVVGYNEQF
-	TRBV4-1	TRBJ2-5	ASSQDVGGGLKTQY
-	TRBV7-6	TRBJ2-1	ASSLAEKQQGSEQF
few	TRBV4-1	TRBJ2-1	ASSQGLAANEQF
-	TRBV3-1	TRBJ1-1	ASSQSSISEAF
few	TRBV25-1	TRBJ2-3	ATTPGAQY
-	TRBV5-6	TRBJ2-1	ASSSRGANEQF
few	TRBV20-1	TRBJ2-3	SATRGPSTDTQY
few	TRBV6-1	TRBJ1-5	ASSAKGTGWGQPQH
few	TRBV6-5	TRBJ2-1	ASSYFPGTSGAYNEQF
-	TRBV7-9	TRBJ2-3	ASSWRGVADTQY
-	TRBV2	TRBJ2-5	ASTQTGGQIETQY
-	TRBV6-6	TRBJ1-2	ASRQRRDRDGYT
few	TRBV3-1	TRBJ2-7	ASSQVRTPSGQQY
few	TRBV27	TRBJ1-4	ASSLQGTEKLF
many	TRBV6-1	TRBJ1-3	ASSEQGGNTIY
few	TRBV5-4	TRBJ1-2	ASSFGWGAGVGSYT
-	TRBV5-5	TRBJ1-1	ASMRAPLDTEAF
many	TRBV4-1	TRBJ2-5	ASSQGWTRQETQY
-	TRBV7-8	TRBJ1-5	ASSLNPGRGGRQPQH
many	TRBV10-2	TRBJ1-2	ASSESRQGLGYT
-	TRBV19	TRBJ1-2	ASSPALYDYGYT
few	TRBV7-9	TRBJ1-1	ASSLARLRVIYRQRNTEAF
-	TRBV5-5	TRBJ2-1	ASTSGNFGANEQF
-	TRBV12-5	TRBJ2-1	ASGFLLGQPSSYNEQF
few	TRBV4-3	TRBJ1-1	ASSQDQDHEAF
-	TRBV6-5	TRBJ2-5	ASSYDTAETQY
few	TRBV20-1	TRBJ1-2	SALRGPPDGYT
many	TRBV20-1	TRBJ1-2	SARDSGVYYT
few	TRBV5-1	TRBJ1-1	ASSAGTPNTEAF
-	TRBV5-1	TRBJ2-3	ASSAGTLKSTDTQY
few	TRBV4-2	TRBJ1-2	ASSQDSAGRKNGYT
-	TRBV4-2	TRBJ2-3	ASSQDRHDTQY
-	TRBV7-2	TRBJ1-1	AGGGAMETEAF
-	TRBV19	TRBJ1-5	ASSTQGETLYPQH
-	TRBV7-2	TRBJ2-5	ASSLNFGGGETQY
few	TRBV6-2/TRBV6-3	TRBJ2-2	ASSQQGSGELF
few	TRBV9	TRBJ2-3	ASSVLALLPTDTQY
-	TRBV20-1	TRBJ1-1	SAPPAGSTEAF
-	TRBV12-3/TRBV12-4	TRBJ1-6	ASRSGTVNSPLH
-	TRBV20-1	TRBJ1-6	SAGTDSPLH